The 20 T cell receptor beta chains below all came from one sample that was sequenced in a study of PD-1 blockade in classical Hodgkin lymphoma. Time point described: newly diagnosed, previously untreated cHL patient sample. Clones were sequenced by immunoSEQ multiplex PCR, and TCRdb holds only the in-frame ones, with some missing. The sample shows 70,000 or so clones, roughly 92% of them seen only once. The sequencing input was peripheral blood mononuclear cells (PBMCs). These receptors all come from a human donor with classical Hodgkin lymphoma.

The rearrangement uses TRBV5-1 and TRBJ1-5; D not certain. CDR1 SGHRS and CDR2 YFSETQ come from the germline V gene. Trimming left V 0 bases short and J 6 bases short, with 10 bases between. The CDR3 has 14 amino acids. CDR3 bases: TGCGCCAGCAGCTTGGGGGTTACGGGTCAGCCCCAGCATTTT. It specifies CASSLGVTGQPQHF.

The chain carries TRBV15 and TRBJ2-3; the match to TRBD2 covers 8 bases. Trimming took 6 bases from V and 0 from J; bases not matched to a gene: 2. Germline-derived CDR1 and CDR2 are LNHNV and YYDKDF (reference sequence). The length of the CDR3 is 14 residues. The chain's CDR3 is CATRPGGSTDTQYF. The CDR3 nucleotides read TGTGCCACCAGACCGGGAGGGAGCACAGATACGCAGTATTTT. Using reference TRBV15 and TRBJ2-3 for the parts outside the CDR3, the full variable domain is DAMVIQNPRYQVTQFGKPVTLSCSQTLNHNVMYWYQQKSSQAPKLLFHYYDKDFNNEADTPDNFQSRRPNTSFCFLDIRSPGLGDTAMYLCATRPGGSTDTQYFGPGTRLTVL.

The chain carries TRBV28 and TRBJ1-3, with no clear D. Germline V gene data show CDR1 as MDHEN and CDR2 as SYDVKM. V lost 7 bases, J lost 3 bases, and 10 bases lay in between. The CDR3 length is 13 residues. CDR3 DNA sequence: TGTGCCAGCACCGGGGTAAATGGAAACACCATATATTTT. Protein product: CASTGVNGNTIYF.

This clone showed up just once. The rearrangement uses TRBV7-9 and TRBJ1-1; no clear D gene. Germline loops: CDR1 SEHNR, CDR2 FQNEAQ (reference sequence). The CDR3 runs 16 residues. Trimming shortened V by 1 base and J by 8 bases, and 20 bases separated the two germline ends. The CDR3 DNA reads TGTGCCAGCAGCTTAGTTGAAGGGCGGGCTTCTCTAGAAGCTTTCTTT. Translating it yields CASSLVEGRASLEAFF.

This chain uses TRBV2 with TRBJ1-5; 7 bases agree with TRBD1. Per the germline V gene, CDR1 is SNHLY and CDR2 is FYNNEI. V was pared by 6 bases and J by 3 bases, with 8 bases of the junction left unmatched. The CDR3 is made up of 15 amino acids. This chain's CDR3 is CASSAGQANNQPQHF. CDR3 in DNA: TGTGCCAGCAGCGCCGGACAGGCCAACAATCAGCCCCAGCATTTT.

The rearrangement links TRBV5-1 to TRBJ2-1; no definite D call. Germline CDR1 is SGHRS and CDR2 is YFSETQ. V lost 1 base and J lost 5, with 4 bases in between. CDR3 length: 12 residues. CDR3 sequence reads: CASSLPDNEQFF. CDR3 coding DNA: TGCGCCAGCAGCTTGCCAGACAATGAGCAGTTCTTC.

This chain joins TRBV19 and TRBJ2-2, with 10 bases identical to TRBD2. Germline V gives CDR1 LNHDA, CDR2 SQIVND (reference sequence). The CDR3 has 16 residues. The J segment lost 6 bases and the V segment lost 6 bases, leaving 10 bases of the junction unmatched. In nucleotides, the CDR3 is TGTGCCAGTAGCCCGAGCGGGAGGGCCAAGGCCGGGGAGCTGTTTTTT. It codes for CASSPSGRAKAGELFF.

This chain uses TRBV5-1 with TRBJ2-2, with 12 bases that match TRBD1. The trim removed 6 bases at V and 4 bases at J, leaving 10 bases unmatched. Germline-derived CDR1 and CDR2 are SGHRS and YFSETQ. CDR3 length equals 17 residues. The CDR3 sequence: CASTPVPGQGATGELFF. CDR3 coding DNA: TGCGCCAGCACTCCCGTTCCGGGACAGGGGGCCACCGGGGAGCTGTTTTTT.

The genes are TRBV9 and TRBJ2-1; D is ambiguous. This CDR3 contains 12 residues. V lost 4 bases to trimming and J lost 10 bases, with 12 bases between them. Germline assignment: CDR1 SGDLS and CDR2 YYNGEE. CDR3 in amino acids: CASSPRFGEQFF. For the CDR3, the DNA is TGTGCCAGCAGCCCCCGTTTTGGAGAGCAGTTCTTC.

V usage is TRBV2 and J usage is TRBJ1-2; 8 nucleotides match TRBD1. The germline V gene has CDR1 SNHLY and CDR2 FYNNEI. After removal of 8 bases from V and 8 bases from J, the junction contained 13 bases not matched to a gene. The CDR3 has 14 amino acids. The CDR3 nucleotides are TGTGCCAGCTTTTTAGGACAGGGAGGATCAGGCTACACCTTC. Translating it yields CASFLGQGGSGYTF.

Here the CDR3 DNA reads TGTGCTATCCAAGGCAGGGTAGGGGACACTGAAGCTTTCTTT. Encoded protein: CAIQGRVGDTEAFF. The gene calls are TRBV10-3 and TRBJ1-1; D may be TRBD1 (5 bases). CDR1 is ENHRY and CDR2 is SYGVKD in the germline V gene. The CDR3 covers 14 residues.

The CDR3 spells CSPTSANEQFF. DNA for the CDR3: TGCAGTCCAACTAGCGCGAATGAGCAGTTCTTC. This chain uses TRBV20-1 with TRBJ2-1, with 7 bases fitting TRBD2. The CDR3 is made up of 11 amino acids. The germline gives CDR1 DFQATT, CDR2 SNEGSKA (reference sequence). Unmatched junction bases numbered 5, after V lost 8 bases and J lost 7 bases.

This clone was recorded only once. The chain links TRBV5-1 to TRBJ1-2; 8 bases align to TRBD1. This CDR3 has 14 residues. Germline loops: CDR1 SGHRS, CDR2 YFSETQ. Trimming cost V 4 bases and J 2 bases; bases outside gene matches: 4. The DNA of the CDR3 is TGCGCCAGCAGCCCCCGACAGGGGAACTATGGCTACACCTTC. It encodes CASSPRQGNYGYTF.

This clone was recorded a few times. V is TRBV7-9 and J is TRBJ1-2; TRBD1 is a possible D gene (6 bases). The germline V gene encodes CDR1 SEHNR and CDR2 FQNEAQ (reference sequence). Trimming took 7 bases from V and 4 from J, leaving 19 bases between them. The CDR3 spans 15 residues. The CDR3 is CASTIGQGNFYGYTF. CDR3 coding DNA: TGTGCCAGCACGATTGGGCAGGGGAATTTCTATGGCTACACCTTC.

This rearrangement joins TRBV5-1 to TRBJ1-5, with a possible D match to TRBD1 (5 bases). V dropped 4 bases and J dropped 7 bases, with 18 bases sitting between them. The germline V gene has CDR1 SGHRS and CDR2 YFSETQ. The CDR3 runs 15 residues. CDR3 region: CASSLEGGKGQPQHF. CDR3 nucleotides: TGCGCCAGCAGCCTTGAGGGAGGGAAGGGGCAGCCCCAGCATTTT. The entire variable domain, with the rest obtained from reference TRBV5-1 and TRBJ1-5, is as follows: KAGVTQTPRYLIKTRGQQVTLSCSPISGHRSVSWYQQTPGQGLQFLFEYFSETQRNKGNFPGRFSGRQFSNSRSEMNVSTLELGDSALYLCASSLEGGKGQPQHFGDGTRLSIL.

This clone was picked up a small number of times. The gene calls are TRBV27 and TRBJ1-1, with 7 bases identical to TRBD1. The CDR3 is made up of 16 amino acids. Germline V gene sequence: CDR1 MNHEY, CDR2 SMNVEV (reference sequence). V trimming: 2 bases; J trimming: 2 bases; junction bases outside the gene matches: 8. The CDR3 sequence: CASSLGRGRVNTEAFF. In nucleotides, the CDR3 is TGTGCCAGCAGTTTAGGGAGGGGGCGCGTAAACACTGAAGCTTTCTTT.

The chain is built from TRBV29-1 and TRBJ2-2; D remains ambiguous. Per germline, CDR1 SQVTM and CDR2 ANQGSEA. Trimming left V 3 bases short and J 2 bases short, with 16 bases between. CDR3 length: 16 residues. The DNA for the CDR3 is TGCAGCGTTGAGGGGTTAAACGAACTTAACACCGGGGAGCTGTTTTTT. It is translated as CSVEGLNELNTGELFF.

The V and J genes are TRBV18 and TRBJ2-7; D is unclear. Germline-derived CDR1 and CDR2 are KGHSH and LQKENI. V was clipped by 6 bases and J by 2 bases, with 14 bases between them. The CDR3 extends over 14 amino acids. The CDR3 here is CASSPYEPAYEQYF. DNA for the CDR3: TGTGCCAGCTCGCCTTATGAGCCTGCCTACGAGCAGTACTTC.

The chain is built from TRBV7-8 and TRBJ2-3, with 7 bases fitting TRBD1. V dropped 4 bases and J dropped 6; count of bases not matched to a gene: 4. The CDR3 loop spans 13 amino acids. Germline lookup yields CDR1 SGHVS and CDR2 FQNEAQ. The CDR3 region is CASSWDRLDTQYF. The CDR3 DNA sequence: TGTGCCAGCAGCTGGGACAGATTGGATACGCAGTATTTT.

The rearrangement links TRBV29-1 to TRBJ2-1, with 7 bases lining up with TRBD2. This CDR3 region has 13 residues. Germline V gene lookup returns CDR1 SQVTM and CDR2 ANQGSEA. V shed 0 bases, J shed 6 bases, and the junction held 2 bases outside the gene matches. The CDR3 bases are TGCAGCGTTGAAGAGGGAGGGTTCAATGAGCAGTTCTTC. It specifies CSVEEGGFNEQFF.